The T cell receptor beta chain described here comes from a study of blood T cell repertoires in COVID-19. Clones were sequenced by immunoSEQ multiplex PCR, and TCRdb holds only the in-frame ones, with some missing. This sample has about 400,000 clones, with roughly 88% found just once. The junction had 8 bases not matched to a gene; V was cut back by 4 bases and J by 5 bases. The germline gives CDR1 SGHRS, CDR2 YFSETQ. This CDR3 is 15 amino acids long. The V and J genes are TRBV5-1 and TRBJ1-1; TRBD1 matches at 10 bases. The sequenced material came from PBMCs or T cells enriched from blood (not recorded which). The receptor's source is a woman aged 25 to 39 with acute COVID-19. The CDR3 DNA sequence: TGCGCCAGCAGCATAACCGGGACAGGGGAAACTGAAGCTTTCTTT. Protein sequence: CASSITGTGETEAFF.